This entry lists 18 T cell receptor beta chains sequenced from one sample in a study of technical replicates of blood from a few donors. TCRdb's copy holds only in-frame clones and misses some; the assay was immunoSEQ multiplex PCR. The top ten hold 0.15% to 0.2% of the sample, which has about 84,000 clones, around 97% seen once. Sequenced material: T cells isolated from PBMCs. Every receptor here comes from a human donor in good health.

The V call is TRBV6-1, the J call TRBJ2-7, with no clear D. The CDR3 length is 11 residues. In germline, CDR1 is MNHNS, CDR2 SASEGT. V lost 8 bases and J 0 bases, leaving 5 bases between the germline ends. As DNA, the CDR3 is TGTGCCAGCGTTCTCTCCTACGAGCAGTACTTC. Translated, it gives CASVLSYEQYF.

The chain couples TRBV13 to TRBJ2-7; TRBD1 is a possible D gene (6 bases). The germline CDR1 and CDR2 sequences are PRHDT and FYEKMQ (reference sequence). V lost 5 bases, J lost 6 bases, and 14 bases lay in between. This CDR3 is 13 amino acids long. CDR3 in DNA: TGTGCCAGCAGCCCCGGGACACGGAGCGAGCAGTACTTC. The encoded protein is CASSPGTRSEQYF.

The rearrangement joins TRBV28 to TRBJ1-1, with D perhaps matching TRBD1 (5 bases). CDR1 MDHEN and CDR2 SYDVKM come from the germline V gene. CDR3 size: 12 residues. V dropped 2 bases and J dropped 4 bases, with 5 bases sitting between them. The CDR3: CASSLGATEAFF. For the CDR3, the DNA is TGTGCCAGCAGTTTAGGGGCCACTGAAGCTTTCTTT.

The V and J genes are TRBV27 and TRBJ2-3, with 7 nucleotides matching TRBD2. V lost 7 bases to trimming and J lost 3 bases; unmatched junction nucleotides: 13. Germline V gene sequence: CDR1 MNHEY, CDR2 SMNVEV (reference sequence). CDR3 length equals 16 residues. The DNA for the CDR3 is TGTGCCAGCACTCTATTAGGCGGGGGTACGACAGATACGCAGTATTTT. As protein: CASTLLGGGTTDTQYF.

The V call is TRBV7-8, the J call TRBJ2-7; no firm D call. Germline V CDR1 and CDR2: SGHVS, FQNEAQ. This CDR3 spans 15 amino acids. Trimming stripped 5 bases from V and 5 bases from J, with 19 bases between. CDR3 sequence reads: CASSPLTTGDDEQYF. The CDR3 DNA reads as TGTGCCAGCAGCCCTTTAACGACCGGAGACGACGAGCAGTACTTC.

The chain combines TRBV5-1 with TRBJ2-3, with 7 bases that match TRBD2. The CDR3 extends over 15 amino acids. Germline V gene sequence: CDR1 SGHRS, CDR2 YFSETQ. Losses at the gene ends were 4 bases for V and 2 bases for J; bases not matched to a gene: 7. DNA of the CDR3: TGCGCCAGCAGCAGCGGGACTCACGACACAGATACGCAGTATTTT. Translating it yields CASSSGTHDTDTQYF.

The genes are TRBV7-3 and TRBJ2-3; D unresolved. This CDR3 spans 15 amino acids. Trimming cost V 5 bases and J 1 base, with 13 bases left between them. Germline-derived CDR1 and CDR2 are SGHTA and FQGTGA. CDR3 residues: CASSLRSSRTDTQYF. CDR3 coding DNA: TGTGCCAGCAGCCTCAGGTCTTCGCGCACAGATACGCAGTATTTT.

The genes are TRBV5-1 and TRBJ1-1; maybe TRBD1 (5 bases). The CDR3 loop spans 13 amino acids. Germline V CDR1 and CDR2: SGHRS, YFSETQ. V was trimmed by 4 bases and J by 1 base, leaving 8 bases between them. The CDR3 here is CASSGQGNTEAFF. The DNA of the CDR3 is TGCGCCAGCAGCGGTCAGGGGAACACTGAAGCTTTCTTT. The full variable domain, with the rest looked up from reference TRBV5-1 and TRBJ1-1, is KAGVTQTPRYLIKTRGQQVTLSCSPISGHRSVSWYQQTPGQGLQFLFEYFSETQRNKGNFPGRFSGRQFSNSRSEMNVSTLELGDSALYLCASSGQGNTEAFFGQGTRLTVV.

CDR3 protein: CASSSGAGYSYEQYF. CDR3 DNA: TGCGCCAGCAGTTCAGGGGCCGGCTACTCCTACGAGCAGTACTTC. This chain joins TRBV5-1 and TRBJ2-7; TRBD1 might be the D (6 bases). V lost 5 bases to trimming and J lost 0 bases, with 15 bases between them. Germline V gene data show CDR1 as SGHRS and CDR2 as YFSETQ. The CDR3 is 15 amino acids.

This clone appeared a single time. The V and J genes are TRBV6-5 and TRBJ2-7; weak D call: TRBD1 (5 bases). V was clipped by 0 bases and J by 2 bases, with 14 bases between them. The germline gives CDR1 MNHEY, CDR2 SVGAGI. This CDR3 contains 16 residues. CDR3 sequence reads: CASSYSSLRGAYEQYF. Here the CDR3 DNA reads TGTGCCAGCAGTTACTCGAGTCTAAGGGGCGCCTACGAGCAGTACTTC.

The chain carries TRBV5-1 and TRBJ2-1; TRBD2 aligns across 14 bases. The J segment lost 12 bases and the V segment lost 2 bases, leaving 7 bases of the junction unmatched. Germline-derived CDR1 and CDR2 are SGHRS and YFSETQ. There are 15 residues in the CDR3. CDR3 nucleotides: TGCGCCAGCAGCTTAACCGGGACTAGCGGGAGAGGGCAGTTCTTC. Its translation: CASSLTGTSGRGQFF.

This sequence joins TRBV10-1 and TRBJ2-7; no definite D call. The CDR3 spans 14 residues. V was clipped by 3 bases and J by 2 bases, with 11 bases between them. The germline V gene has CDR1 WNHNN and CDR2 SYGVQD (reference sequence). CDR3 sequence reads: CASSDATSAYEQYF. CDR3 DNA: TGCGCCAGCAGTGACGCTACCTCGGCCTACGAGCAGTACTTC.

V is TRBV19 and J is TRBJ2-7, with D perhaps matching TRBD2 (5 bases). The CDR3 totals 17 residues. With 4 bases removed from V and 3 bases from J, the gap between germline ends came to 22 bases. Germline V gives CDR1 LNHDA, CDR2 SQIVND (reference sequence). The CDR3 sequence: CASSTTPPAEAVYEQYF. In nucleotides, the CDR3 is TGTGCCAGTAGTACCACCCCTCCAGCGGAGGCCGTCTACGAGCAGTACTTC.

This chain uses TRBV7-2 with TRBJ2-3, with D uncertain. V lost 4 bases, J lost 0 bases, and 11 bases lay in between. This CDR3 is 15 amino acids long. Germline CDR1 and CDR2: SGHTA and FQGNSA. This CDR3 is CASSSYRLSTDTQYF. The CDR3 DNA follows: TGTGCCAGCAGCTCGTATAGACTCAGCACAGATACGCAGTATTTT.

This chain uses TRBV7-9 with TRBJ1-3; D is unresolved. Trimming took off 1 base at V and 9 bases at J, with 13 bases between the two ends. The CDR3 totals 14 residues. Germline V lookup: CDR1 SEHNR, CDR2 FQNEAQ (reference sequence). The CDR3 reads CASSLEAGAATIYF. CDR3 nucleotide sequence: TGTGCCAGCAGCTTAGAGGCAGGCGCTGCCACCATATATTTT.

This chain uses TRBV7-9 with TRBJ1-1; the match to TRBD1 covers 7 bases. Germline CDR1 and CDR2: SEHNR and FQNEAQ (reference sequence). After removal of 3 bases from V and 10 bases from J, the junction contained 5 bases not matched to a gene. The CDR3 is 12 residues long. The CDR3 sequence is CASSFTGDSAFF. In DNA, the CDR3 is TGTGCCAGCAGCTTTACAGGGGACTCAGCTTTCTTT.

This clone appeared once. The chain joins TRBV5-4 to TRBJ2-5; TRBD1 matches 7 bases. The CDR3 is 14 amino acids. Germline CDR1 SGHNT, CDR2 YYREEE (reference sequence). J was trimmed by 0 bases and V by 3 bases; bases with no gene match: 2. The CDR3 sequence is CASSSGQDQETQYF. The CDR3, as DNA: TGTGCCAGCAGCTCAGGACAGGACCAAGAGACCCAGTACTTC.

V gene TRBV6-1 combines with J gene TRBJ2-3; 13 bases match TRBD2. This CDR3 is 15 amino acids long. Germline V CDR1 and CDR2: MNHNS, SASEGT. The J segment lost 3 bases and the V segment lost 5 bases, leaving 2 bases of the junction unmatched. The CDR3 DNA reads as TGTGCCAGCAGTCGGACTAGCGGGAGTACAGATACGCAGTATTTT. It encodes CASSRTSGSTDTQYF.